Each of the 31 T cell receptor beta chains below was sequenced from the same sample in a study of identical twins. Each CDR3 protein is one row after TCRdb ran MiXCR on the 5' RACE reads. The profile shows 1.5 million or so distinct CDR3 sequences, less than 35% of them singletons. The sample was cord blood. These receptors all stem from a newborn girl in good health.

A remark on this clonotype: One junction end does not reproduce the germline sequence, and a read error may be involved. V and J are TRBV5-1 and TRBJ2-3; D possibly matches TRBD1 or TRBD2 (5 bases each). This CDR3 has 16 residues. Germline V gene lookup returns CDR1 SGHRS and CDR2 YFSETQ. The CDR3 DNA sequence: TGCGCCAGCAGCTTGGGGCTAGCAGTCGAAACAGGTACGCAGTATTTT. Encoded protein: CASSLGLAVETGTQYF.

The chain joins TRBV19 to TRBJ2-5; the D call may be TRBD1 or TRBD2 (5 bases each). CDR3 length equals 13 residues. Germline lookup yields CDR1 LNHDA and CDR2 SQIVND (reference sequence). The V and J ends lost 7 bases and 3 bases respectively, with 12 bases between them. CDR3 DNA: TGTGCCAGTAACCTCCGGGACGAAGAGACCCAGTACTTC. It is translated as CASNLRDEETQYF.

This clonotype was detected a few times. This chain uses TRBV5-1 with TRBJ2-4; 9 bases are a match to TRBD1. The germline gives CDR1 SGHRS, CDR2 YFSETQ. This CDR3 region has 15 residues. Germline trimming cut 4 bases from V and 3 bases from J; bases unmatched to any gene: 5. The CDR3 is CASSNGTGFKNIQYF. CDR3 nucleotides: TGCGCCAGCAGCAACGGGACAGGGTTCAAAAACATTCAGTACTTC.

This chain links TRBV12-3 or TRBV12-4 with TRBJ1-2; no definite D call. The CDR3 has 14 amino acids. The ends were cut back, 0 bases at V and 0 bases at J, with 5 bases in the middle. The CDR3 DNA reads TGTGCCAGCAGTTTAGCGACAACTAACTATGGCTACACCTTC. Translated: CASSLATTNYGYTF.

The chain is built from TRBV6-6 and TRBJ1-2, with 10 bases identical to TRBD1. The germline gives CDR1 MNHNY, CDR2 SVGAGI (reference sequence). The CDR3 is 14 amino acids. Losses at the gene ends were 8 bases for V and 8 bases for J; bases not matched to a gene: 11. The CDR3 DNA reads TGTGCCAGCGCGACAGGGGGCGCTTTGAGGGGCTACACCTTC. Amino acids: CASATGGALRGYTF.

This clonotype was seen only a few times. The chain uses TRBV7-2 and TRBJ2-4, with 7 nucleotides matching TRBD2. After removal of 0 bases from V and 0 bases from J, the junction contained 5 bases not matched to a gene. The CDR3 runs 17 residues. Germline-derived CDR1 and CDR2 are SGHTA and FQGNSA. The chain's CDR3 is CASSLARGGGAKNIQYF. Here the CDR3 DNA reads TGTGCCAGCAGCTTAGCGCGTGGGGGGGGAGCCAAAAACATTCAGTACTTC. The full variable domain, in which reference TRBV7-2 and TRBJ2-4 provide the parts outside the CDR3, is GAGVSQSPSNKVTEKGKDVELRCDPISGHTALYWYRQSLGQGLEFLIYFQGNSAPDKSGLPSDRFSAERTGGSVSTLTIQRTQQEDSAVYLCASSLARGGGAKNIQYFGAGTRLSVL.

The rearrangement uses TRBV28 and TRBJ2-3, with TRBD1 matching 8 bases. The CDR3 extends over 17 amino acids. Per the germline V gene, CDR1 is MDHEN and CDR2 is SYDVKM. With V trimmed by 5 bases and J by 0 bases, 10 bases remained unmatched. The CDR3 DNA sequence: TGTGCCAGCAGTCCGGCATCCGGGACAGGTAGCACAGATACGCAGTATTTT. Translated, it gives CASSPASGTGSTDTQYF.

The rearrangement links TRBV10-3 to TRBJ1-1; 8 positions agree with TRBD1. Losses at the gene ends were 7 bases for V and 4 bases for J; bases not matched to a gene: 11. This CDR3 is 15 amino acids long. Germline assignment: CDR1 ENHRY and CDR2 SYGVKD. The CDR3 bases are TGTGCCATCACCACCGGGACAGGTATGCGCACTGAAGCTTTCTTT. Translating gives CAITTGTGMRTEAFF.

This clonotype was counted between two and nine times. CDR3 sequence: CASSLDRVQGYTF. The CDR3 nucleotides read TGTGCCAGCAGCTTGGACAGGGTGCAAGGCTACACCTTC. This chain uses TRBV7-2 with TRBJ1-2; 8 bases match TRBD1. The CDR3 totals 13 residues. CDR1 and CDR2 (germline): SGHTA, FQGNSA. J was trimmed by 8 bases and V by 3 bases; bases with no gene match: 5.

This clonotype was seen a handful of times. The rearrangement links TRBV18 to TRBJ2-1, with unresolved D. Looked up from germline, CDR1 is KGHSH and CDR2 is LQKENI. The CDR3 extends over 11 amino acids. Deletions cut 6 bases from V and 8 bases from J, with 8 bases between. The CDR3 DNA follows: TGTGCCAGCTCTCGATCGCATGAGCAGTTCTTC. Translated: CASSRSHEQFF.

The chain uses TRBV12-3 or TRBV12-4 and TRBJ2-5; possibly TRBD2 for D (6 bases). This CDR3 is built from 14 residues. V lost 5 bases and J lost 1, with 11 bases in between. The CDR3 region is CASSILAFQETQYF. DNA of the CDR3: TGTGCCAGCAGTATACTAGCTTTCCAAGAGACCCAGTACTTC.

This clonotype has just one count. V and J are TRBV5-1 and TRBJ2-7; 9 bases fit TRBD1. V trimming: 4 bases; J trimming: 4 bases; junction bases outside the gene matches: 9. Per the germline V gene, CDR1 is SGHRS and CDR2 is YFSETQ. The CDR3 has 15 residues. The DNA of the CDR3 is TGCGCCAGCAGCATGGGACAGGGACGTTCGTACGAGCAGTACTTC. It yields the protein CASSMGQGRSYEQYF.

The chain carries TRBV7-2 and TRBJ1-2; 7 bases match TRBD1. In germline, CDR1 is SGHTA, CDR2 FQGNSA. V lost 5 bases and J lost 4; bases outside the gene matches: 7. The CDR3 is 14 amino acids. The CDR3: CASSARQGAYGYTF. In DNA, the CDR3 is TGTGCCAGCAGCGCGCGACAGGGCGCCTATGGCTACACCTTC.

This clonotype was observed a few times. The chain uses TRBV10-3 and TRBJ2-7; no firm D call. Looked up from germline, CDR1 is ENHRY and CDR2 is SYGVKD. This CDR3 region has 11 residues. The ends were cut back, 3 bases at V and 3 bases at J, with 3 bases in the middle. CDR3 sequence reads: CAISDFYEQYF. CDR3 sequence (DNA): TGTGCCATCAGTGACTTCTACGAGCAGTACTTC.

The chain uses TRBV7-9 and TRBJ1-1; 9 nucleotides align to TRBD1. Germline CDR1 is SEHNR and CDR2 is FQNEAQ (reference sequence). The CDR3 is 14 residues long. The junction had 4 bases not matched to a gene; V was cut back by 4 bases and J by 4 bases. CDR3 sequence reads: CASSSTGGTTEAFF. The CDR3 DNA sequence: TGTGCCAGCAGCTCGACAGGGGGGACCACTGAAGCTTTCTTT.

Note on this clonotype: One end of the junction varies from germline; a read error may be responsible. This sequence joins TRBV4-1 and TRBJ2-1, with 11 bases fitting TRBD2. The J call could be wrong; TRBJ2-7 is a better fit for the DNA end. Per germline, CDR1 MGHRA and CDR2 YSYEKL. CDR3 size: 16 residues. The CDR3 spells CACSQDTTSGGYEQYF. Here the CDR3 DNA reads TGCGCCTGCAGCCAAGATACCACTAGCGGGGGCTACGAGCAGTACTTC.

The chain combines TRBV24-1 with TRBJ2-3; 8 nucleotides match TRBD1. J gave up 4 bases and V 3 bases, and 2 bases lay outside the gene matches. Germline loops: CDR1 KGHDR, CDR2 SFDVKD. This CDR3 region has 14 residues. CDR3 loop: CATSDPTGADTQYF. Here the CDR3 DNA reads TGTGCCACCAGTGATCCGACAGGGGCAGATACGCAGTATTTT.

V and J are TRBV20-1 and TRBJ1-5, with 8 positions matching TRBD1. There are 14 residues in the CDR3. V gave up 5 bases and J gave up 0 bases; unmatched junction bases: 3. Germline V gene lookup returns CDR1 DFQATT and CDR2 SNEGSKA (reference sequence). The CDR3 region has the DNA TGCAGTGCTTATACAGGGGGTAGCAATCAGCCCCAGCATTTT. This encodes CSAYTGGSNQPQHF.

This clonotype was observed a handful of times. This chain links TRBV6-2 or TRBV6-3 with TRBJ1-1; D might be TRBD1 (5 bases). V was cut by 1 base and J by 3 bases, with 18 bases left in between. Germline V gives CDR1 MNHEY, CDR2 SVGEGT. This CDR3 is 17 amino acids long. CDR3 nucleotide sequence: TGTGCCAGCAGTTACTTCCGGGGCCTAAGGGCGGACACTGAAGCTTTCTTT. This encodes CASSYFRGLRADTEAFF.

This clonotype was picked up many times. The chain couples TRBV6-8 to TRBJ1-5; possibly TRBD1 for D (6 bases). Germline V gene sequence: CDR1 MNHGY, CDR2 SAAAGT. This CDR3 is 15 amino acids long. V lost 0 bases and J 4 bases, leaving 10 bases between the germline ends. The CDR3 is CASSYSPGENQPQHF. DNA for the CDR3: TGTGCCAGCAGTTACTCGCCAGGGGAAAATCAGCCCCAGCATTTT.

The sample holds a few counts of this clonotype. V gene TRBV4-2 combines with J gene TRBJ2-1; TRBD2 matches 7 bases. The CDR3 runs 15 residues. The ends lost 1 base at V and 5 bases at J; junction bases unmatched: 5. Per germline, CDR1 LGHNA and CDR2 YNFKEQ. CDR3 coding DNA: TGTGCCAGCAGCCAAGTGAAGCGGGGAAACAATGAGCAGTTCTTC. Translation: CASSQVKRGNNEQFF.

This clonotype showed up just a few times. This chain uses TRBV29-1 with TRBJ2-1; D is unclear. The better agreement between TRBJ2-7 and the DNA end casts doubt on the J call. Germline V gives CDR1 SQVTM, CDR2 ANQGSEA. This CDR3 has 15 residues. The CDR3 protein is CSVEGRVVSYNEQYF. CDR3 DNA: TGCAGCGTTGAAGGCCGAGTGGTCTCCTACAATGAGCAGTACTTC.

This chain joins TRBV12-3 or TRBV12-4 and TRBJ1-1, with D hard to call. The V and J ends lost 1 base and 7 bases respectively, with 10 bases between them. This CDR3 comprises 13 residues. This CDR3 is CASSLERNLEAFF. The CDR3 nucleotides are TGTGCCAGCAGTTTAGAACGGAACCTTGAAGCTTTCTTT.

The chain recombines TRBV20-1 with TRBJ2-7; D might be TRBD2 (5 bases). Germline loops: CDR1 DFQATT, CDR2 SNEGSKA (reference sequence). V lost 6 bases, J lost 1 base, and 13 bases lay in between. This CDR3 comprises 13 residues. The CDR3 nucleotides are TGCAGTGCCTCCGGGAAAGAGTCCTACGAGCAGTACTTC. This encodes CSASGKESYEQYF.

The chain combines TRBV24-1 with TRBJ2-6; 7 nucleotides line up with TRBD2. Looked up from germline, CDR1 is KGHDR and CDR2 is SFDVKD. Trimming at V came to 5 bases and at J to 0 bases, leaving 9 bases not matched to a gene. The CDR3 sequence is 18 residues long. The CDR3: CATSGSIGTISGANVLTF. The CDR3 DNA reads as TGTGCCACCAGTGGGAGCATTGGGACTATCTCTGGGGCCAACGTCCTGACTTTC.

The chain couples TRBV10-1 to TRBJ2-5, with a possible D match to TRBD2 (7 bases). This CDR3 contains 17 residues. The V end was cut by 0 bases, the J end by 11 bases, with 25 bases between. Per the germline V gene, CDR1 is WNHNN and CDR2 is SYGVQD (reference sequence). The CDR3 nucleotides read TGCGCCAGCAGTGAGTCCGGGGCGGGGGCCACATACAATGAGCAGTACTTC. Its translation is CASSESGAGATYNEQYF.

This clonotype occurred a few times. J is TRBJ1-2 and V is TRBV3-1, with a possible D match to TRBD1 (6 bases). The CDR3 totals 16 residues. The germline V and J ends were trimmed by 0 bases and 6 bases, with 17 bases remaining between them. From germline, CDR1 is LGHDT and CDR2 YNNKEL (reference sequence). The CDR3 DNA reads TGTGCCAGCAGCCAAGAGAATTTACAGGGAAGGGATGGCTACACCTTC. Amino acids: CASSQENLQGRDGYTF.

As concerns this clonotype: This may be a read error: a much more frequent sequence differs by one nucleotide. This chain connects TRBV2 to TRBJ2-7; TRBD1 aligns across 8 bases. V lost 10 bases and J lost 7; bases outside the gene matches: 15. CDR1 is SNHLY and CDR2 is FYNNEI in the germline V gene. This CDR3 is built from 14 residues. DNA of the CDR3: TGTGCCACCTTGGCCGGGACAGGCAACAATGAGCAGTACTTC. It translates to CATLAGTGNNEQYF.

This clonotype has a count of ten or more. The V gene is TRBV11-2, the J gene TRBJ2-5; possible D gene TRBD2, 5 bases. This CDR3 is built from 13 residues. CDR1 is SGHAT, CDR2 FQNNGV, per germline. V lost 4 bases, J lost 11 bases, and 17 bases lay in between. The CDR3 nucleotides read TGTGCCAGCAGCTATCGACTACCAGAAGAGCAGTACTTC. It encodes CASSYRLPEEQYF.

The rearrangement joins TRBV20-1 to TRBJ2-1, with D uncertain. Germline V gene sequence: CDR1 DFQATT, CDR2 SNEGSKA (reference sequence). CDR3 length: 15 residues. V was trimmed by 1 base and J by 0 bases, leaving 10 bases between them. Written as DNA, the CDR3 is TGCAGTGCTAGAGGGCCTCTGAGCTCCTACAATGAGCAGTTCTTC. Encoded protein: CSARGPLSSYNEQFF.

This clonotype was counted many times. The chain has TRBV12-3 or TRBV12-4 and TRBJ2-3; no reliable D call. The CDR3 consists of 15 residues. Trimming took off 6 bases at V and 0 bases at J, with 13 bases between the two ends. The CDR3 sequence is CASSPAERSTDTQYF. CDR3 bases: TGTGCCAGCAGCCCCGCCGAGCGCAGCACAGATACGCAGTATTTT.